These T cell receptor beta chains were read from a single sample in a study of CD8 T cells in Susac syndrome. TCRdb called the immunoSEQ multiplex PCR reads again in MiXCR, with one record for every CDR3 protein. The sample lists tens of thousands of distinct CDR3 sequences; around 93% were seen once. Sequencing was performed on CD4+ T cells from PBMCs. Every receptor here comes from a human donor with Susac syndrome. The CDR3 runs from the conserved cysteine through the conserved F or W. The D gene is left open where the match is weak. Size is omitted from some rows. Given values are once, few, many or a class for expanded clones.

D gene: -
CDR3 length: 13
J gene: TRBJ2-3
clone size: -
V gene: TRBV7-7
CDR3 DNA: TGTGCTAGCAGCCGGGGCTGGGGGGATACGCAGTATTTT
CDR3 protein: CASSRGWGDTQYF

D gene: -
CDR3 length: 13
J gene: TRBJ1-2
clone size: -
V gene: TRBV20-1
CDR3 DNA: TGCAGTGCTAGACAGAATCTTAACTATGGCTACACCTTC
CDR3 protein: CSARQNLNYGYTF

D gene: -
CDR3 length: 21
J gene: TRBJ1-1
clone size: once
V gene: TRBV24-1
CDR3 DNA: TGTGCCACCAGCCCCTTGGAGGGACATTCTTCCGAAGCTATTTTCGGGCCCGAAGCTTTCTTT
CDR3 protein: CATSPLEGHSSEAIFGPEAFF

D gene: TRBD1
CDR3 length: 14
J gene: TRBJ1-4
clone size: -
V gene: TRBV7-2
CDR3 DNA: TGTGCCAGCAGCCCCGGACAGGGACTTGAAAAACTGTTTTTT
CDR3 protein: CASSPGQGLEKLFF

D gene: TRBD1
CDR3 length: 14
J gene: TRBJ2-7
clone size: few
V gene: TRBV7-6
CDR3 DNA: TGTGCCAGCAGCCCTCGACAGGGTCCCTACGAGCAGTACTTC
CDR3 protein: CASSPRQGPYEQYF

D gene: -
CDR3 length: 17
J gene: TRBJ2-3
clone size: -
V gene: TRBV10-3
CDR3 DNA: TGTGCCATCAGTGAGTCAGGTCGTGGGCTTGGCACAGATACGCAGTATTTT
CDR3 protein: CAISESGRGLGTDTQYF

D gene: -
CDR3 length: 12
J gene: TRBJ2-7
clone size: -
V gene: TRBV20-1
CDR3 DNA: TGCAGTGGGGACCGGGGGTCCTACGAGCAGTACTTC
CDR3 protein: CSGDRGSYEQYF

D gene: -
CDR3 length: 13
J gene: TRBJ1-6
clone size: -
V gene: TRBV28
CDR3 DNA: TGTGCCAGCAAGAGGGGGGTTAGTTCACCCCTCCACTTT
CDR3 protein: CASKRGVSSPLHF

D gene: TRBD2
CDR3 length: 16
J gene: TRBJ2-3
clone size: -
V gene: TRBV7-9
CDR3 DNA: TGTGCCAGCAGCTTTAGCGGGGGCCTGAGCACAGATACGCAGTATTTT
CDR3 protein: CASSFSGGLSTDTQYF

D gene: TRBD2
CDR3 length: 15
J gene: TRBJ2-1
clone size: -
V gene: TRBV3-1
CDR3 DNA: TGTGCCAGCAGCCTTAGCGGGGGGGGATCCGATGAGCAGTTCTTC
CDR3 protein: CASSLSGGGSDEQFF

D gene: -
CDR3 length: 16
J gene: TRBJ1-4
clone size: -
V gene: TRBV9
CDR3 DNA: TGTGCCAGCAGCGCTACAGGGTCCGGAACTAATGAAAAACTGTTTTTT
CDR3 protein: CASSATGSGTNEKLFF

D gene: -
CDR3 length: 15
J gene: TRBJ1-4
clone size: once
V gene: TRBV5-1
CDR3 DNA: TGCGCCAGCAGCTTGGTACCGTTCGGCGGGGAAAAACTGTTTTTT
CDR3 protein: CASSLVPFGGEKLFF

D gene: -
CDR3 length: 15
J gene: TRBJ1-5
clone size: -
V gene: TRBV20-1
CDR3 DNA: TGCAGTGCTAGGGAACCAGGGTCTGGGAATCAGCCCCAGCATTTT
CDR3 protein: CSAREPGSGNQPQHF

D gene: TRBD1
CDR3 length: 18
J gene: TRBJ2-2
clone size: -
V gene: TRBV5-6
CDR3 DNA: TGTGCCAGCAGCTTGGGGTCGACAGGGGACTTTCGCACCGGGGAGCTGTTTTTT
CDR3 protein: CASSLGSTGDFRTGELFF

D gene: TRBD1
CDR3 length: 14
J gene: TRBJ1-4
clone size: -
V gene: TRBV6-5
CDR3 DNA: TGTGCCAGTTCGGGGGACAGTAGAGGTGAAAAACTGTTTTTT
CDR3 protein: CASSGDSRGEKLFF

D gene: -
CDR3 length: 15
J gene: TRBJ2-7
clone size: -
V gene: TRBV4-2
CDR3 DNA: TGTGCCAGCAGCCAAGATGTGCAGGGGTTTTACGAGCAGTACTTC
CDR3 protein: CASSQDVQGFYEQYF

D gene: -
CDR3 length: 15
J gene: TRBJ1-5
clone size: -
V gene: TRBV6-5
CDR3 DNA: TGTGCCAGCAGTGCACAGCCGTATAGCAATCAGCCCCAGCATTTT
CDR3 protein: CASSAQPYSNQPQHF

D gene: -
CDR3 length: 15
J gene: TRBJ1-1
clone size: -
V gene: TRBV6-6
CDR3 DNA: TGTGCCAGCAGTTACCAGGTCCGAGTGAACACTGAAGCTTTCTTT
CDR3 protein: CASSYQVRVNTEAFF

D gene: -
CDR3 length: 15
J gene: TRBJ1-1
clone size: -
V gene: TRBV7-2
CDR3 DNA: TGTGCCAGCAGCCTACTGCGGGGGGGTGGGACTGAAGCTTTCTTT
CDR3 protein: CASSLLRGGGTEAFF

D gene: -
CDR3 length: 15
J gene: TRBJ2-7
clone size: -
V gene: TRBV28
CDR3 DNA: TGTGCCAGCAGTTGGCCCCGGGGTCAGGGCTACGAGCAGTACTTC
CDR3 protein: CASSWPRGQGYEQYF

D gene: -
CDR3 length: 15
J gene: TRBJ2-7
clone size: -
V gene: TRBV2
CDR3 DNA: TGTGCCAGCAGTGGGGTCAGGGCAGGGTCCTACGAGCAGTACTTC
CDR3 protein: CASSGVRAGSYEQYF

D gene: TRBD2
CDR3 length: 15
J gene: TRBJ2-4
clone size: -
V gene: TRBV20-1
CDR3 DNA: TGCAGTGCCAGGACTAGCGGGGGGGCCGGAGACATTCAGTACTTC
CDR3 protein: CSARTSGGAGDIQYF

D gene: -
CDR3 length: 11
J gene: TRBJ2-5
clone size: -
V gene: TRBV30
CDR3 DNA: TGTGCCTGGAGTGCTGGACTCCCCCAGTACTTC
CDR3 protein: CAWSAGLPQYF

D gene: TRBD1
CDR3 length: 15
J gene: TRBJ2-7
clone size: -
V gene: TRBV7-8
CDR3 DNA: TGTGCCAGCAGTGAGACAGGGGGCATAACCTACGAGCAGTACTTC
CDR3 protein: CASSETGGITYEQYF